This TCR beta chain comes out of a study of T cell responses to AZD1222 COVID-19 vaccine (dated by TCRdb to the early 2020s). At the level of the whole study: A total of about 250 trial participants underwent TCR sequencing, of whom 200 to 220 had received two doses of AZD1222 and around 25 had received two doses of the MenACWY control vaccine. Trial participants were enrolled by age into 18-55, 56-69 and 70-plus year subgroups, with roughly 160, 29 and 62 TCR-sequenced participants respectively.

The CDR3 regions of human TCRbeta chains were subjected to immunosequencing. The authors processed their data as follows. TCRs in the repertoires were matched against a reference library of SARS-CoV-2-specific TCRs that had been generated with the MIRA antigen-specificity platform. Breadth was defined as the fraction of unique TCRs that were SARS-CoV-2-associated. Depth was defined as the fraction of total T cells that were SARS-CoV-2-associated. Using the MIRA data, each spike-specific TCR was mapped to the spike region that the TCR reacts to and placed in a CD4 or CD8 class. Log10-transformed breadth and depth values were compared by one-way ANOVA with Sidak's multiple comparisons tests. TCRdb re-hosts the immuneACCESS table, in-frame sequences only. Its copies lack some clones; in the studies checked, an unresolved V gene accounts for under half of them, and the cause for the rest is not known. The V and J calls and the clone size are those of that table, but D and trimming were determined from the DNA. For this sample the table gives 150,000 to 200,000 clones, of which approximately 92% were detected only once. About 3.5% of the sample lies in the top ten.

The time point label, as the study defines it: about 28 days (+/-7) after the second vaccine dose. The sample's treatment or condition label, in plain terms: meningococcal conjugate vaccine given as trial control. Vaccinee samples were obtained from the UK trials COV001 and COV002, which included a single-blind randomized controlled phase 2/3 trial of AZD1222 (ChAdOx1 nCoV-19) in healthy adults. Trial participant PBMC samples were collected at day 0 and day 28 after the second dose for TCRbeta chain sequencing. Comments on this clone: There is no known antigen for this receptor. Nothing much larger sits one base from this clone, and base qualities are not available.

The study at large found these results: The whole spike protein was spanned by vaccine-associated CD4 TCRs, and dominant responses were seen in regions 160-218 and 743-854. In the small 56-69-year group, the increase in depth fell short of significance, most likely because of low power. Conclusions about previously exposed vaccinees were limited because only six AZD1222 recipients were SARS-CoV-2 seropositive at baseline. Most participants were white British and females outnumbered males, and the authors suggested that clonal diversity may have been underestimated. Reportedly, close to half of the unique spike-specific TCRs recognized epitopes lying outside the regions that are mutated in the B.1.351 and B.1.1.7 variants. A significant rise in spike-specific TCR breadth and depth was observed after two AZD1222 doses relative to day 0 and relative to MenACWY recipients. No day 14 peak-response samples were available, so repertoires were characterized only after the peak T cell response.

From the cysteine up to the phenylalanine, the CDR3 has a length of 18 residues. The sequence is cut down to CDR3 DNA, 54 bases in frame from base 1. Cut back by 5 bases and 2 bases, the V and J ends lie 24 bases apart. The receptor comes from an adult who received the MenACWY meningococcal vaccine as a control. The sample consisted of peripheral blood, taken 28 days after the second dose of the MenACWY control vaccine. The chain is made from TRBV23-1 and TRBJ2-5, with the D gene not confidently named. TRBV23-1 is recorded as an ORF, its role being uncertain. Read as DNA, the sequence is TGCGCCAGCAGTACCACCTCCCTGCTGGATGAATTTCAAGAGACCCAGTACTTC. Its translation reads: CASSTTSLLDEFQETQYF.